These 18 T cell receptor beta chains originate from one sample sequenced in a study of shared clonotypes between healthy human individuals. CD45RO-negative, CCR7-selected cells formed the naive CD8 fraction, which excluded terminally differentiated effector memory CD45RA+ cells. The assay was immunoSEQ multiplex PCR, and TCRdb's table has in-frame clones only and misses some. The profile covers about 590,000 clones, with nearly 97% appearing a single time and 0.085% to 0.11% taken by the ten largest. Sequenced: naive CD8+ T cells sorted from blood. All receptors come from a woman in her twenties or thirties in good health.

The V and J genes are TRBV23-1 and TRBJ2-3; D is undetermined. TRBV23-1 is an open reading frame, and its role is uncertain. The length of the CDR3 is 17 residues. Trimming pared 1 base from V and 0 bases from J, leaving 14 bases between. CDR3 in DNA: TGCGCCAGCAGTCAATTGCGTCTAGTTCAAAGCACAGATACGCAGTATTTT. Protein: CASSQLRLVQSTDTQYF.

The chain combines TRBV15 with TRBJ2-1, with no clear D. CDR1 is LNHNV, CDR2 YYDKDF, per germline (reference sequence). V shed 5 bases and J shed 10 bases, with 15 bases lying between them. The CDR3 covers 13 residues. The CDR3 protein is CATSLTIVREQFF. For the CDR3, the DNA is TGTGCCACCAGCCTGACCATAGTTAGAGAGCAGTTCTTC.

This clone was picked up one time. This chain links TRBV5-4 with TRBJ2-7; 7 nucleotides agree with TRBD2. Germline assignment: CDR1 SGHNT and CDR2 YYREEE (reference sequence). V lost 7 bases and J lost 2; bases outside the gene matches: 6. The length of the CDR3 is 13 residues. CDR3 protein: CASREEGTYEQYF. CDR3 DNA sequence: TGTGCCAGCCGGGAGGAGGGAACCTACGAGCAGTACTTC.

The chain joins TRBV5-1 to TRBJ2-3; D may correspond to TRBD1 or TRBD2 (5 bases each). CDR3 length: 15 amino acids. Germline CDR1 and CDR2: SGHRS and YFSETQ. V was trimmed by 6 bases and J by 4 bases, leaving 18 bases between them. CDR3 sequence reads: CASNLGGEGADTQYF. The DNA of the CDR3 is TGCGCCAGCAATCTTGGGGGAGAAGGAGCAGATACGCAGTATTTT.

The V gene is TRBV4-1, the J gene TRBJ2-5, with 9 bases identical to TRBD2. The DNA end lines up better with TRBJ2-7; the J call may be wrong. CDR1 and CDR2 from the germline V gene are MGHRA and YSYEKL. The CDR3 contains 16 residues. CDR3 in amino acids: CASSHRLAGPSYEQYF. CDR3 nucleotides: TGCGCCAGCAGCCACCGTCTAGCGGGACCCTCCTACGAGCAGTACTTC.

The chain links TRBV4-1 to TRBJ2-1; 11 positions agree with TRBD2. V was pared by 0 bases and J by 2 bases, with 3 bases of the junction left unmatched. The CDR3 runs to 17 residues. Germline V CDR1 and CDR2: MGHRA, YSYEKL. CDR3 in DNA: TGCGCCAGCAGCCAAGAGGGGACTAGCGGAGCCTACAATGAGCAGTTCTTC. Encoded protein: CASSQEGTSGAYNEQFF.

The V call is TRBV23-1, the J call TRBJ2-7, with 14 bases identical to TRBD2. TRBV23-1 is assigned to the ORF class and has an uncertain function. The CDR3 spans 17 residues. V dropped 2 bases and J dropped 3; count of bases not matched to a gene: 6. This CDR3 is CASSQGRTSGRSYEQYF. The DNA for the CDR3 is TGCGCCAGCAGTCAAGGAAGGACTAGCGGGAGGAGCTACGAGCAGTACTTC.

CDR3 sequence: CASSLGLAYGELFF. The CDR3 DNA reads TGTGCCAGCAGCTTGGGACTAGCGTACGGGGAGCTGTTTTTT. The rearrangement links TRBV13 to TRBJ2-2; 10 positions match TRBD2. The junction had 2 bases not matched to a gene; V was cut back by 3 bases and J by 7 bases. The V gene's germline CDR1 is PRHDT and CDR2 FYEKMQ (reference sequence). The CDR3 runs 14 residues.

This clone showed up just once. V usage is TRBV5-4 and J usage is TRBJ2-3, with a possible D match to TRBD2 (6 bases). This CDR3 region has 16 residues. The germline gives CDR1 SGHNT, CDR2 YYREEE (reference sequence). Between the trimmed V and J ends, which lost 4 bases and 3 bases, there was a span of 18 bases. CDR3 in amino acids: CASSPWGGKTTDTQYF. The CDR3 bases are TGTGCCAGCAGCCCCTGGGGCGGGAAGACAACAGATACGCAGTATTTT.

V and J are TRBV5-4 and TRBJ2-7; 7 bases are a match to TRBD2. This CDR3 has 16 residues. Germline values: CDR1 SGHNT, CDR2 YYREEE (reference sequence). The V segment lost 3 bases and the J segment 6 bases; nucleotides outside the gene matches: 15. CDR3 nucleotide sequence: TGTGCCAGCAGCTGGGGGGGGACTATCCCCTATGGCGAGCAGTACTTC. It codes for CASSWGGTIPYGEQYF.

The CDR3 reads CASSGGGSNQPQHF. The DNA for the CDR3 is TGTGCCAGCAGCGGTGGAGGCAGCAATCAGCCCCAGCATTTT. The J gene is TRBJ1-5, the V gene TRBV13, with D unclear. V lost 5 bases and J lost 1, with 9 bases in between. The CDR3 spans 14 residues. Germline values: CDR1 PRHDT, CDR2 FYEKMQ (reference sequence).

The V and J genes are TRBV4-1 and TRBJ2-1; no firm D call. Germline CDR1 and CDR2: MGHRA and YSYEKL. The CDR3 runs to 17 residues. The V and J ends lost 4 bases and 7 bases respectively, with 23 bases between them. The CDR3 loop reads CASSRSLEREHGNEQFF. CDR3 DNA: TGCGCCAGCAGCCGTTCCTTGGAGCGAGAGCATGGGAATGAGCAGTTCTTC.

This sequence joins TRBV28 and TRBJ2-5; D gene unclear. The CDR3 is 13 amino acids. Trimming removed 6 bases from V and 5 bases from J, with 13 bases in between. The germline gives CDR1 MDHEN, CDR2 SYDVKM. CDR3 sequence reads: CASSPVSQETQYF. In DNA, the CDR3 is TGTGCCAGCAGCCCCGTTAGTCAGGAGACCCAGTACTTC.

The CDR3 DNA is TGCAGCCAAACGAGGGACTTTCAAGAGACCCAGTACTTC. Its translation: CSQTRDFQETQYF. This chain uses TRBV29-1 with TRBJ2-5, with a tentative D call TRBD2 (6 bases). V was clipped by 8 bases and J by 2 bases, with 15 bases between them. CDR3 length equals 13 residues. From germline, CDR1 is SQVTM and CDR2 ANQGSEA.

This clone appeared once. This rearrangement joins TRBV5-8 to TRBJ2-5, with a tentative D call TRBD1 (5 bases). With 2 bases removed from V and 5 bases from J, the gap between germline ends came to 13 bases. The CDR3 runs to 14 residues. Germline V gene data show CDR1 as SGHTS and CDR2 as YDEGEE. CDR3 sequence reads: CASSLGQGRETQYF. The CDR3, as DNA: TGTGCCAGCAGCTTAGGTCAGGGCAGGGAGACCCAGTACTTC.

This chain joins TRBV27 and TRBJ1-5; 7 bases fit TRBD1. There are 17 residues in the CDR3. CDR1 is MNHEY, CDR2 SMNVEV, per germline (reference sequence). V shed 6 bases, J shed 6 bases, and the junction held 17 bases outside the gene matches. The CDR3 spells CASRLGGLRGGGQPQHF. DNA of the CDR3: TGTGCCAGCAGGTTAGGGGGCCTACGGGGGGGCGGTCAGCCCCAGCATTTT.

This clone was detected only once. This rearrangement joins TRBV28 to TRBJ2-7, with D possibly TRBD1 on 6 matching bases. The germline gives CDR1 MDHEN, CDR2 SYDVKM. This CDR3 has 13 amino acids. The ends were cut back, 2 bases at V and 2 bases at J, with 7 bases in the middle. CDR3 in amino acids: CASSLTGPYEQYF. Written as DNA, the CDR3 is TGTGCCAGCAGTTTAACAGGGCCCTACGAGCAGTACTTC.

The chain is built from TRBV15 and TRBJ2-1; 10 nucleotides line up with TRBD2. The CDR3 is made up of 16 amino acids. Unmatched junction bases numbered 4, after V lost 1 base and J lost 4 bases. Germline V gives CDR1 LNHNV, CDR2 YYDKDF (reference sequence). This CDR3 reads CATSRATSGVYNEQFF. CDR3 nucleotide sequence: TGTGCCACCAGCAGAGCCACTAGCGGGGTATACAATGAGCAGTTCTTC.